This T cell receptor beta chain was observed in a study of blood T cell repertoires in COVID-19. About the research overall: Collection of acute and convalescent COVID-19 samples took place in the United States, Italy and Spain.

Generated by immunoSEQ multiplex PCR, the TCRdb table keeps only in-frame clones and is missing some. The repertoire consists of around 95,000 clones, with around four fifths occurring once and the leading ten covering around 15%. The receptor comes from a man in his forties or fifties with active or convalescent COVID-19. Material: peripheral blood.

CDR3 in amino acids: CASSLWETGEQYF. CDR3 sequence (DNA): TGTGCCAGCAGTTTGTGGGAGACTGGAGAGCAGTACTTC. The chain couples TRBV12-3 or TRBV12-4 to TRBJ2-7; a weak D match, TRBD2 (5 bases). Trimming removed 3 bases from V and 7 bases from J, with 13 bases in between. The CDR3 runs to 13 residues.